The 15 T cell receptor beta chains in this list originate from one sample, sequenced in a study of shared clonotypes between healthy human individuals. The repertoire was sequenced with immunoSEQ multiplex PCR; TCRdb's copy has only in-frame clones and lacks some. The table includes 2 million to 2.5 million clones, approximately 94% detected once. Sequenced material: naive CD4+ T cells sorted from blood. Regarding subset: CD45RA+ positively selected. The source of these receptors is a young man in good health.

The chain recombines TRBV30 with TRBJ1-6, with D possibly being TRBD1 (5 bases). V shed 3 bases and J shed 10 bases, with 19 bases lying between them. The length of the CDR3 is 15 residues. The germline V gene has CDR1 GTSNPN and CDR2 SVGIG (reference sequence). The CDR3 reads CAWSFQQVGSSPLHF. CDR3 nucleotides: TGTGCCTGGAGCTTCCAACAGGTGGGCTCATCACCCCTCCACTTT.

The chain employs TRBV30 and TRBJ2-5, with D tentatively TRBD1 or TRBD2 (5 bases each). Germline V gene lookup returns CDR1 GTSNPN and CDR2 SVGIG (reference sequence). This CDR3 is 13 amino acids long. Trimming shortened V by 2 bases and J by 1 base, and 8 bases separated the two germline ends. The CDR3 sequence is CAWSKGPQETQYF. The CDR3 nucleotides are TGTGCCTGGAGTAAGGGACCCCAAGAGACCCAGTACTTC.

The V gene is TRBV5-6, the J gene TRBJ2-1; TRBD1 is a possible D gene (5 bases). The germline gives CDR1 SGHDT, CDR2 YYEEEE. The V and J ends lost 3 bases and 8 bases respectively, with 21 bases between them. The length of the CDR3 is 16 residues. Here the CDR3 reads CASSSSGQKGYDEQFF. DNA of the CDR3: TGTGCCAGCAGCTCCAGTGGACAAAAAGGGTACGATGAGCAGTTCTTC.

The rearrangement links TRBV6-5 to TRBJ1-1; 11 bases are shared with TRBD1. Germline assignment: CDR1 MNHEY and CDR2 SVGAGI. The CDR3 runs 14 residues. V shed 6 bases and J 4 bases; nucleotides not matched to a gene: 4. The CDR3 loop is CASSRDRGSTEAFF. The CDR3 DNA is TGTGCCAGCAGCCGGGACAGGGGGTCCACTGAAGCTTTCTTT.

The DNA for the CDR3 is TGTGCCAGCAGTGAAACCGGGACAGGGAACTCCTACGAGCAGTACTTC. Translation: CASSETGTGNSYEQYF. The chain has TRBV2 and TRBJ2-7; 9 bases align to TRBD1. The ends lost 2 bases at V and 0 bases at J; junction bases unmatched: 5. The CDR3 is made up of 16 amino acids. Germline loops: CDR1 SNHLY, CDR2 FYNNEI.

The CDR3 sequence: CASSEVLGDEQYF. The CDR3 DNA reads TGTGCCAGCAGTGAAGTCCTGGGGGACGAGCAGTACTTC. This chain joins TRBV6-1 and TRBJ2-7; the D call may be TRBD1 or TRBD2 (5 bases each). Trimming took off 1 base at V and 5 bases at J, with 9 bases between the two ends. Germline CDR1 is MNHNS and CDR2 is SASEGT. This CDR3 spans 13 amino acids.

This chain connects TRBV30 to TRBJ1-6; D not resolved. V lost 3 bases and J 6 bases, leaving 18 bases between the germline ends. Germline V gene data show CDR1 as GTSNPN and CDR2 as SVGIG (reference sequence). The CDR3 is made up of 16 amino acids. CDR3 loop: CAWSPSAGRVNSPLHF. The CDR3 DNA is TGTGCCTGGAGCCCCTCCGCGGGGAGAGTTAATTCACCCCTCCACTTT.

Concerning this clone itself: This sample includes further DNA sequences coding for the same CDR3. The chain carries TRBV5-1 and TRBJ2-7; TRBD2 matches at 8 bases. Germline V gene sequence: CDR1 SGHRS, CDR2 YFSETQ. The CDR3 consists of 15 residues. Trimming cost V 0 bases and J 1 base; bases outside gene matches: 3. This CDR3 is CASSLETSGSYEQYF. As DNA, the CDR3 is TGCGCCAGCAGCTTGGAAACTAGCGGTTCCTACGAGCAGTACTTC.

This rearrangement joins TRBV11-2 to TRBJ1-4, with 10 positions matching TRBD1. V lost 5 bases, J lost 5 bases, and 8 bases stayed unmatched. CDR3 length: 16 amino acids. CDR1 and CDR2 from the germline V gene are SGHAT and FQNNGV. The CDR3 bases are TGTGCCAGCAGCCCACGGGCGGGACAGGGGAATGAAAAACTGTTTTTT. Its translation is CASSPRAGQGNEKLFF.

This clone was detected only once. This rearrangement joins TRBV5-6 to TRBJ1-2, with 10 bases lining up with TRBD1. The CDR3 has 16 residues. With 1 base clipped from V and 4 bases from J, the junction kept 7 bases outside the gene matches. Germline loops: CDR1 SGHDT, CDR2 YYEEEE. The CDR3 loop reads CASSLLSGQGSYGYTF. The CDR3, as DNA: TGTGCCAGCAGCTTGCTCTCGGGACAGGGGTCCTATGGCTACACCTTC.

The genes are TRBV27 and TRBJ1-6; a weak D match, TRBD1 (6 bases). Germline CDR1 is MNHEY and CDR2 is SMNVEV (reference sequence). V dropped 5 bases and J dropped 9 bases, with 17 bases sitting between them. The CDR3 has 15 amino acids. The CDR3, as DNA: TGTGCCAGCAGTCCGCTCCGGGACAATGGTTCACCCCTCCACTTT. As protein: CASSPLRDNGSPLHF.

CDR3 coding DNA: TGTGCCAGCAGTAGAGTCGGGGGCAGCACAGATACGCAGTATTTT. It specifies CASSRVGGSTDTQYF. This rearrangement joins TRBV6-5 to TRBJ2-3, with D possibly called TRBD1 or TRBD2 (6 bases each). CDR1 is MNHEY, CDR2 SVGAGI, per germline. The CDR3 is 15 residues long. Trimming stripped 5 bases from V and 0 bases from J, with 12 bases between.

This chain connects TRBV2 to TRBJ1-5, with D possibly TRBD1 on 5 matching bases. Germline CDR1 reads SNHLY; CDR2 reads FYNNEI. Trimming pared 4 bases from V and 0 bases from J, leaving 13 bases between. The CDR3 contains 16 residues. The chain's CDR3 is CASSVAGRDSNQPQHF. The CDR3, as DNA: TGTGCCAGCAGTGTGGCGGGGCGGGATAGCAATCAGCCCCAGCATTTT.

The chain uses TRBV21-1 and TRBJ2-7; the table calls TRBD2, which could not be checked here. TRBV21-1 is described as a pseudogene. The length of the CDR3 is 16 residues. The CDR3: CASSTGTSGTSYEQYF. CDR3 DNA: TGTGCCAGCAGCACCGGGACTAGCGGGACTTCCTACGAGCAGTACTTC.

This chain joins TRBV6-1 and TRBJ1-5, with D unresolved. Trimming left V 5 bases short and J 12 bases short, with 17 bases between. CDR1 and CDR2 from the germline V gene are MNHNS and SASEGT. This CDR3 is built from 13 residues. The CDR3 region is CASSPDGFPIQHF. The DNA of the CDR3 is TGTGCCAGCAGTCCGGACGGCTTTCCAATCCAGCATTTT.